This is a list of T cell receptor beta chains from one sample in a study of cytomegalovirus exposure and HLA in healthy donors. The table came from immunoSEQ multiplex PCR; TCRdb's copy has only in-frame clones and leaves some out. The sample contains some 62,000 clones, about 90% of which appear only once. What was sequenced was PBMCs. These receptors were taken from a man between 18 and 35 years old in good health and CMV-seronegative. CDR3s include the opening cysteine and the closing phenylalanine or tryptophan. D genes are given only for firm matches. A row's size may be missing; if present it is once, few, many or a size class.

>TRBJ2-5|TRBV5-4|TRBD1|.
TGTGCCAGCAGCCTCCAGGGGGCGTCAGAGACCCAGTACTTC
CASSLQGASETQYF
>TRBJ2-3|TRBV2|.|.
TGTGCCAGCAGTGCTGGGCAGGACACAGATACGCAGTATTTT
CASSAGQDTDTQYF
>TRBJ1-5|TRBV10-1|TRBD1|.
TGCGCCAGCTACGGGACAGGGGGCCATCAGCCCCAGCATTTT
CASYGTGGHQPQHF
>TRBJ1-1|TRBV30|.|.
TGTGCCCGAGCCAGGCAGAACACTGAAGCTTTCTTT
CARARQNTEAFF
>TRBJ2-2|TRBV7-3|TRBD2|.
TGTGCCAGCAGCTTAAGGCGGCTAGCGGGGGGGCCCGGAACCGGGGAGCTGTTTTTT
CASSLRRLAGGPGTGELFF
>TRBJ1-2|TRBV28|.|.
TGTGCCAGCAGTTTGGAGGGGAACTATGGCTACACCTTC
CASSLEGNYGYTF
>TRBJ1-4|TRBV10-2|.|.
TGCGCCAGCAGTACAGGGGAAAAACTGTTTTTT
CASSTGEKLFF
>TRBJ1-3|TRBV6-1|.|.
TGTGCCAGCAGCGGCCAGGGAACCGGAAACACCATATATTTT
CASSGQGTGNTIYF
>TRBJ2-7|TRBV14|.|.
TGTGCCAGCAGCCATGGTCCATCAAACACCTACGAGCAGTACTTC
CASSHGPSNTYEQYF
>TRBJ2-5|TRBV12-5|TRBD2|.
TGTGCTAGTGGTCTCGAGCGGGGGGTTCAAGAGACCCAGTACTTC
CASGLERGVQETQYF
>TRBJ1-1|TRBV29-1|TRBD1|.
TGCAGCGTTGGGACGGCGGGGACAGGGAACACTGAAGCTTTCTTT
CSVGTAGTGNTEAFF
>TRBJ2-7|TRBV29-1|.|.
TGCAGCGGCCGGGTCTACTACGAGCAGTACTTC
CSGRVYYEQYF
>TRBJ1-6|TRBV30|TRBD1|once
TGTGCCTGGAGTGTCACAGGGGAATCACCCCTCCACTTT
CAWSVTGESPLHF
>TRBJ2-5|TRBV5-1|.|.
TGCGCCAGCAGCTTGGCCGTCCAAGAGACCCAGTACTTC
CASSLAVQETQYF
>TRBJ1-1|TRBV28|.|.
TGTGCCAGCAGTCCGGCAGGCTTTGAAGCTTTCTTT
CASSPAGFEAFF
>TRBJ1-5|TRBV6-6|.|few
TGTGCCAGCGCAGGGGGCAATCAGCCCCAGCATTTT
CASAGGNQPQHF
>TRBJ2-5|TRBV5-1|TRBD2|once
TGCGCCAGCAGCACGACTAGCGTCAAAGAGACCCAGTACTTC
CASSTTSVKETQYF
>TRBJ1-6|TRBV7-8|TRBD1|.
TGTGCCAGCAGCTTAAGGGGACAGATGAATTCACCCCTCCACTTT
CASSLRGQMNSPLHF
>TRBJ2-7|TRBV18|.|.
TGTGCCAGCTCACCACCCAGTAGCCCTTCCTACGAGCAGTACTTC
CASSPPSSPSYEQYF
>TRBJ2-1|TRBV7-3|TRBD2|.
TGTGCCAGCAGCTTAGACGGGACTAGATACAATGAGCAGTTCTTC
CASSLDGTRYNEQFF
>TRBJ1-3|TRBV9|.|.
TGTGCCAGCAGCGTATCCGGAGGCGGAAACACCATATATTTT
CASSVSGGGNTIYF
>TRBJ1-2|TRBV10-3|.|.
TGTGCCATCAGTGCGAAGTCGGGAGACTATGGCTACACCTTC
CAISAKSGDYGYTF
>TRBJ1-5|TRBV19|.|.
TGTGCCAGTAACGGGGGAGGGGGATGGGTCAATCAGCCCCAGCATTTT
CASNGGGGWVNQPQHF
>TRBJ2-7|TRBV5-6|TRBD1|.
TGTGCCAGCAGGGACAGGACTTTCTACGAGCAGTACTTC
CASRDRTFYEQYF
>TRBJ2-5|TRBV4-1|TRBD1|few
TGCGCCAGCAGCCTCCGGGACAGGGGGTACCAAGAGACCCAGTACTTC
CASSLRDRGYQETQYF
>TRBJ1-5|TRBV7-9|.|.
TGTGCCAGCAGTCAAGAGGTGCCGGGTATCCAGCATTTT
CASSQEVPGIQHF
>TRBJ2-3|TRBV7-2|.|.
TGTGCCAGCAGCTCACAGCTTAGCACAGATACGCAGTATTTT
CASSSQLSTDTQYF
>TRBJ1-2|TRBV6-5|.|.
TGTGCCAGCAGTTACCGCGGAGCTAACTATGGCTACACCTTC
CASSYRGANYGYTF
>TRBJ1-2|TRBV5-1|.|once
TGCGCCAGCAGCTTCTCACGGAACTATGGCTACACCTTC
CASSFSRNYGYTF
>TRBJ2-7|TRBV7-6|.|.
TGTGCCAGCAGCTTACCGGGGAGCAACGAGCAGTACTTC
CASSLPGSNEQYF
>TRBJ1-5|TRBV28|TRBD1|.
TGTGCCAGCAGGGCAAGGGGAACGGTCCAGGGGGCAGGGCAGCCCCAGCATTTT
CASRARGTVQGAGQPQHF
>TRBJ1-1|TRBV6-5|.|.
TGTGCCAGCAGTCCCCGGTTGAACACTGAAGCTTTCTTT
CASSPRLNTEAFF
>TRBJ2-1|TRBV2|TRBD2|.
TGTGCCAGCAGTTTCCCCACTAGCGGGGGGGCGATTTCCTACAATGAGCAGTTCTTC
CASSFPTSGGAISYNEQFF
>TRBJ2-1|TRBV10-2|.|.
TGCGCCAGCAGTGAGTCGGGAGGGCAGTTCTTC
CASSESGGQFF
>TRBJ1-1|TRBV25-1|.|.
TGTGCCAGCAGCCGGCAGGGTAACACTGAAGCTTTCTTT
CASSRQGNTEAFF
>TRBJ2-2|TRBV10-3|TRBD1|.
TGTGCCATCCGACAGGGGGAAACCGGGGAGCTGTTTTTT
CAIRQGETGELFF
>TRBJ2-1|TRBV30|TRBD2|few
TGTGCCTGGAGTGTAGCGGGGGGGGCCTCCTACAATGAGCAGTTCTTC
CAWSVAGGASYNEQFF
>TRBJ2-5|TRBV15|TRBD1|.
TGTGCCACCAGCAGTGGTTGGACAGGGCAAGAGACCCAGTACTTC
CATSSGWTGQETQYF
>TRBJ2-1|TRBV4-1|TRBD2|.
TGCGCCAGCAGCTTTCCGCTCTCGGGGGGACGGAATGAGCAGTTCTTC
CASSFPLSGGRNEQFF
>TRBJ2-3|TRBV5-1|.|.
TGCGCCAGCAGCCCAGGGCTGTCCGATACGCAGTATTTT
CASSPGLSDTQYF
>TRBJ1-5|TRBV11-1|TRBD1|.
TGTGCCAGCAGCCACGGGACAGGCGGTCAGCCCCAGCATTTT
CASSHGTGGQPQHF
>TRBJ1-6|TRBV11-3|.|.
TGTGCCAGCAGCTTAGATGGCGGGCCCCTCCACTTT
CASSLDGGPLHF
>TRBJ1-2|TRBV14|.|.
TGTGCCAGCAGCCCGGCACAGGGTTATGGCTACACCTTC
CASSPAQGYGYTF
>TRBJ1-5|TRBV10-1|.|.
TGCGCCAGCAGTGAGGGGGCCGCATTCAATCAGCCCCAGCATTTT
CASSEGAAFNQPQHF
>TRBJ1-2|TRBV9|.|.
TGTGCCAGCAGCGTTCAGGGGTCTGGCTATGGCTACACCTTC
CASSVQGSGYGYTF
>TRBJ1-1|TRBV4-1|.|.
TGCGCCAGCAGCCAAGGCGACAGGAACACTGAAGCTTTCTTT
CASSQGDRNTEAFF
>TRBJ2-3|TRBV10-2|TRBD2|.
TGCGCCAGCAGTGAGATTAGCGGGGGGGGAACAGATACGCAGTATTTT
CASSEISGGGTDTQYF